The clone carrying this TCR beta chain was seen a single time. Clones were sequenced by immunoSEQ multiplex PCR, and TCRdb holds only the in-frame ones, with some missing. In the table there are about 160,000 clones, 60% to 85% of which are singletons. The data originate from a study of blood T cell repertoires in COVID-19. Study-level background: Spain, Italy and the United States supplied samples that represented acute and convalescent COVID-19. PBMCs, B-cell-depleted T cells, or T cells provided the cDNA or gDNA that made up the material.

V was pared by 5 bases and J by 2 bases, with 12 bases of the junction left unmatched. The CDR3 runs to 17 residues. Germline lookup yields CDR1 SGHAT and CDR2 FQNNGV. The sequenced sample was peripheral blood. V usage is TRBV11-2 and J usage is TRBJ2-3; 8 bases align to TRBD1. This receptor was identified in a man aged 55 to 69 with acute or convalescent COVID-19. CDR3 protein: CASSLSRQGRHTDTQYF. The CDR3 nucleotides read TGTGCCAGCAGCCTATCGCGACAGGGGAGGCACACAGATACGCAGTATTTT. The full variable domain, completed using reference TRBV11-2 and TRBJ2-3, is EAGVAQSPRYKIIEKRQSVAFWCNPISGHATLYWYQQILGQGPKLLIQFQNNGVVDDSQLPKDRFSAERLKGVDSTLKIQPAKLEDSAVYLCASSLSRQGRHTDTQYFGPGTRLTVL.